The rows below give T cell receptor beta chains drawn from one sample of a study of blood T cell repertoires in COVID-19. Produced via immunoSEQ multiplex PCR; TCRdb's table is partial and in-frame only. The table includes about 350,000 clones, about nine tenths detected once. The sample comprised peripheral blood. The receptors were sampled from a woman aged 70-85 years with COVID-19, enrolled during active disease. Both conserved end residues are part of each CDR3. A D gene is named only where the DNA matches it firmly.

D gene,J gene,V gene,CDR3 protein
-,TRBJ2-7,TRBV5-1,CASSGEDTSYEQYF
-,TRBJ1-3,TRBV7-9,CASSFGGAGNTIYF
-,TRBJ1-5,TRBV10-3,CAISDSDGNQPQHF
-,TRBJ2-1,TRBV5-1,CASSLTTIEQFF
-,TRBJ1-2,TRBV29-1,CSVARDFYGYTF
-,TRBJ2-1,TRBV12-3/TRBV12-4,CASATGGWIKFF
TRBD2,TRBJ2-3,TRBV5-4,CASSRGLTSTDTQYF
TRBD2,TRBJ2-3,TRBV7-9,CASSRLAGTDTQYF
-,TRBJ1-3,TRBV5-1,CASSLGGSGNTIYF
-,TRBJ2-2,TRBV7-8,CASSLPANTGELFF
-,TRBJ2-5,TRBV5-6,CASSLMSAETQYF
TRBD2,TRBJ2-1,TRBV30,CAWRPLAGYNEQFF
TRBD1,TRBJ1-4,TRBV19,CASSTNRGTNEKLFF
TRBD2,TRBJ2-5,TRBV18,CASSPRLAGGGTQETQYF
-,TRBJ1-2,TRBV2,CASSDAAGRLGDGYTF
-,TRBJ1-2,TRBV4-1,CASSQIGQGNYGYTF
TRBD1,TRBJ2-3,TRBV28,CASSPETGGPDTQYF
-,TRBJ1-2,TRBV24-1,CATSDFSGYTF
TRBD1,TRBJ2-1,TRBV5-6,CASSHTDRNEQFF
TRBD2,TRBJ2-7,TRBV27,CASSPTYLTSGGQYSSYEQYF
-,TRBJ1-1,TRBV18,CASSPSGDGSTEAFF
TRBD1,TRBJ1-2,TRBV5-6,CASSLFGTGEGPHGYTF
TRBD1,TRBJ1-4,TRBV19,CASSIVPGGGTNEKLFF
-,TRBJ2-1,TRBV7-2,CASSSNGGHNNEQFF